Detailed here is one TCR beta chain. It lacks a known antigen. From each donor, an approximately 2.5 ml peripheral blood sample was collected into PAXgene tubes and kept at -80 degrees C. Without T cell sorting, total RNA was isolated from whole blood using the PAXgene blood miRNA kit on an automated QIAcube. Peripheral blood from monozygotic twin pairs, either concordant or discordant for inflammatory bowel disease, underwent deep TCRalpha and TCRbeta repertoire profiling that used unique molecular barcoding. Smoking habits were recorded for all twin pairs, and individuals were classified as current, former or never smokers. Library method: 5' RACE. For each TCR library, approximately 3,700 ng of total RNA was used. cDNA was synthesized with SMARTScribe reverse transcriptase in eight separate reactions per sample. Unique molecular identifiers containing a 6-nucleotide sample barcode were introduced through template switching during cDNA synthesis. TCRalpha and TCRbeta cDNA was amplified in two nested PCRs of about 17 and 10 cycles, and bead purification was carried out after each PCR. Before amplification, the cDNA was treated with uracil DNA-glycosylase and purified using the QIAquick PCR purification kit. In the second PCR, Illumina TruSeq-compatible adapters and sample-specific barcodes were added. TapeStation and Qubit were used to check library quality and concentration, and approximately 5.5 ng of each library went into the pool. Pooled libraries were sequenced on an Illumina HiSeq2500 single-index Rapid Run with 2 x 100 bp reads and custom sequencing primers. In the original analysis: PCR and sequencing errors were corrected by UMI-based consensus assembly using MiGEC version 1.2.6. MiXCR version 2.1.1 handled V(D)J alignment, clonotype assembly and CDR3 extraction. To normalise gene usage, clonotype sharing and MAIT/NKT TCR abundance, the analysis used the top 1000, 10 000 and 20 000 clonotypes per sample. Diversity was computed as the inverse Simpson index with the vegan R package after downsampling to 27 000 UMIs. Paired Mann-Whitney U tests were applied to discordant twin pairs, with Benjamini-Hochberg correction for multiple testing. TCRdb reprocessed the reads, so every CDR3 protein sequence counts as one entry and DNA is not shown. V and J calls and clone size were set by TCRdb, not the authors. The table for this sample records 200,000 to 250,000 distinct CDR3 sequences. In total, the top ten clones hold around 7.7% of the sample.

This sample was included in a study of monozygotic twins with inflammatory bowel disease (dated by TCRdb to between 2018 and 2021). Turning to the overall study: The complete study included approximately 28 monozygotic twin pairs: 19 IBD-discordant Danish pairs and nine German pairs, of which four were IBD-concordant and five were IBD-discordant. Each individual had, on average, about 151 000 unique TCRalpha sequences and 181 000 unique TCRbeta sequences available for analysis. The search for disease-associated traits relied mainly on comparing, within discordant pairs, IBD patients with their genetically identical healthy co-twins.

For CDR1 and CDR2, the germline V gene (reference sequence) lists GTSNPN and SVGIG. The CDR3, from cysteine to phenylalanine, totals 11 residues. DNA was not recorded. What the study reported, not specific to this receptor: Compared with healthy twins, IBD patients shared fewer clonotypes with other individuals, and the difference was most pronounced in patients with signs of disease activity. The analysis was unable to tell different T cell subtypes apart. Repertoire similarity did not differ between concordant and discordant twins, which could be due to limited statistical power. A decrease in TCRbeta repertoire diversity, as measured by inverse Simpson index, was observed in IBD patients compared with their healthy co-twins. Because patients received different immunosuppressive treatments, the repertoires may have picked up extra background noise and variability between individuals. No single strong signal or clonotype linked to IBD turned up in the results, so the idea that one exists was not supported.

The V and J segments used are TRBV30 and TRBJ1-1; TCRdb gives TRBD1 as the D gene, but with no DNA this cannot be confirmed. The sequenced material came from blood. The receptor was isolated from a human donor with ulcerative colitis or Crohn's disease, or a healthy co-twin of an affected twin (not recorded which). This receptor has the CDR3 CAQGWGTEAFF. Beyond the CDR3, the reference TRBV30 and TRBJ1-1 genes provide the residues; the full variable domain reads: SQTIHQWPATLVQPVGSPLSLECTVEGTSNPNLYWYRQAAGRGLQLLFYSVGIGQISSEVPQNLSASRPQDRQFILSSKKLLLSDSGFYLCAQGWGTEAFFGQGTRLTVV.